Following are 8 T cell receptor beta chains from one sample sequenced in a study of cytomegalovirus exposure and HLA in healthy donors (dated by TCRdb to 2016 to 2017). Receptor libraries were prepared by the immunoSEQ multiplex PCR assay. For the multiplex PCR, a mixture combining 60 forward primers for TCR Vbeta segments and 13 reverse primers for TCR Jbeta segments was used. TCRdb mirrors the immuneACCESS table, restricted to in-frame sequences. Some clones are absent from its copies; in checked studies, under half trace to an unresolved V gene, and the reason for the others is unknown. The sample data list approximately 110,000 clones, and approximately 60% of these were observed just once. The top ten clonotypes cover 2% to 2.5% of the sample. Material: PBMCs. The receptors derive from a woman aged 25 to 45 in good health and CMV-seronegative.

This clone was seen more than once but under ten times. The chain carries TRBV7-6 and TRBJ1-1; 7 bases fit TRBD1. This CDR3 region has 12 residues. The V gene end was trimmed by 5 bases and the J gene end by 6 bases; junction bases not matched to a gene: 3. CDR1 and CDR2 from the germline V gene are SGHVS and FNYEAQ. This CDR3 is CASSLDRSEAFF. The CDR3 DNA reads TGTGCCAGCAGCCTGGACAGGTCTGAAGCTTTCTTT. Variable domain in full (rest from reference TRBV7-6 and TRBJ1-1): GAGVSQSPRYKVTKRGQDVALRCDPISGHVSLYWYRQALGQGPEFLTYFNYEAQQDKSGLPNDRFSAERPEGSISTLTIQRTEQRDSAMYRCASSLDRSEAFFGQGTRLTVV.

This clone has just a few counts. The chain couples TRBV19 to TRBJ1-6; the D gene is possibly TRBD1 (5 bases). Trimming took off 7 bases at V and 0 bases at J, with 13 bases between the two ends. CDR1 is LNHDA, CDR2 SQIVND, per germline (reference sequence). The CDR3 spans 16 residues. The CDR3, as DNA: TGTGCCAGTACCTCAGGGAACCCCTCCTATAATTCACCCCTCCACTTT. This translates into CASTSGNPSYNSPLHF.

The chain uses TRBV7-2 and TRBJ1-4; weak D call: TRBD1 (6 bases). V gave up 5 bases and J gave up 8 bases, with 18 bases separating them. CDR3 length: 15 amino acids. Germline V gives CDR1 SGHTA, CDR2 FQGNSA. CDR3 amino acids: CASSAARDMGEKLFF. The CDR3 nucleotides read TGTGCCAGCAGCGCCGCTAGGGACATGGGGGAAAAACTGTTTTTT.

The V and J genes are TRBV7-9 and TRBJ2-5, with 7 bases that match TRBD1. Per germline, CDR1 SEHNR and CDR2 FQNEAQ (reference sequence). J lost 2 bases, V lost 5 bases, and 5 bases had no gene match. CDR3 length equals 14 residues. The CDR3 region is CASSGTVGQETQYF. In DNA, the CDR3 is TGTGCCAGCAGCGGGACAGTGGGGCAAGAGACCCAGTACTTC.

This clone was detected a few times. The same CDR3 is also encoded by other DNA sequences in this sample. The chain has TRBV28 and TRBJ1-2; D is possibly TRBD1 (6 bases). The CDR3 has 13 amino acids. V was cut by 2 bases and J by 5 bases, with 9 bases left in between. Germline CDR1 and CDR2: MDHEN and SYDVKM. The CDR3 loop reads CASSLTGPYGYTF. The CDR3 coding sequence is TGTGCCAGCAGTTTAACAGGGCCGTATGGCTACACCTTC.

The CDR3 coding sequence is TGTGCCAGCAGCTTGAGAGTCAGTTGGACAGGGGGAATAGATACGCAGTATTTT. Amino acid sequence: CASSLRVSWTGGIDTQYF. This chain uses TRBV5-6 with TRBJ2-3, with TRBD1 identical over 10 bases. CDR1 and CDR2 (germline): SGHDT, YYEEEE. V shed 1 base, J shed 5 bases, and the junction held 13 bases outside the gene matches. This CDR3 is 18 amino acids long. Full variable domain (outside the CDR3, taken from reference TRBV5-6 and TRBJ2-3): DAGVTQSPTHLIKTRGQQVTLRCSPKSGHDTVSWYQQALGQGPQFIFQYYEEEERQRGNFPDRFSGHQFPNYSSELNVNALLLGDSALYLCASSLRVSWTGGIDTQYFGPGTRLTVL.

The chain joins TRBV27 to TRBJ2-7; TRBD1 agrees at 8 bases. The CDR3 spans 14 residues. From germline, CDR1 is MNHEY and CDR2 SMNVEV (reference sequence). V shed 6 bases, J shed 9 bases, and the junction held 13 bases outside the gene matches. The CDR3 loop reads CASRVGTGSAGQYF. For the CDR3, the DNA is TGTGCCAGCAGGGTCGGGACAGGAAGCGCCGGGCAGTACTTC.

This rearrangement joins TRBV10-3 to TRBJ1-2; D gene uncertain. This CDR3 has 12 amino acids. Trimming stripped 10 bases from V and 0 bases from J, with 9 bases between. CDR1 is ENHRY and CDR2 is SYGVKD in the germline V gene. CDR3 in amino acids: CATGLANYGYTF. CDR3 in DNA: TGTGCCACCGGGTTAGCTAACTATGGCTACACCTTC.